Listed here is a single T cell receptor (beta chain). This clonotype was seen a handful of times. Its cognate antigen has yet to be identified. The sample holds no much larger clone one base away, and base qualities are not on file. This entry belongs to a study of blood T cells in healthy people across ages (dated by TCRdb to the mid-2010s). As for the study more broadly: In model experiments, roughly one uniquely barcoded TCR beta cDNA molecule per two T cells was captured by template switching. The donors were divided into four age groups: young (average approximately 17 years), middle-aged (about 39), aged (about 62) and long-lived (roughly 82). The study measured age-related changes in TCR beta repertoire diversity using deep sequencing normalized with unique cDNA molecular identifiers. For two donors (one aged 18 to 30 and one aged 80 or older), the study analyzed two additional independent replicas of 1 million unique cDNA reads from the same blood draw.

The library came from 5' RACE. Sequencing relied on an Illumina HiSeq 2500. A second PCR of roughly 6 to 11 cycles was run with a J-beta primer mix and a sample-barcoded 5' primer. A unique molecular identifier was introduced onto each TCR beta cDNA molecule by a template-switch 5' adaptor carrying 12 random nucleotides. At least 3 million CDR3-containing paired-end reads were obtained from each sample. The Mint cDNA synthesis kit, primed by a TRBC-specific oligonucleotide, was used to synthesize first-strand cDNA from all RNA. All cDNA was treated with uracil-DNA glycosylase and then went through a first 18-cycle PCR with the universal primers M1SS and BC2_uni_R. In the paper's pipeline: For normalization, 1 million high-quality reads were randomly selected from each sample, with every read carrying a distinct molecular identifier. Instead of being binned into consensus sequences, reads with shared molecular identifiers were discarded. MiTCR, set to a Q25 quality threshold and the strictest error-elimination algorithm, was used for CDR3 identification, clonotype clustering and error correction. A nonparametric unseen species model using Euler transformation provided a lower-bound estimate of total TCR beta diversity. The public reads were reprocessed in TCRdb via fastp at Q25 and MiXCR, keeping in-frame beta chains. Duplicate CDR3 protein sequences are folded into a single record with the most common DNA and genes. TCRdb's processing, not the authors' own work, is the source of the V and J calls. For this sample the table gives 600,000 to 900,000 distinct CDR3 sequences, of which around 24% were detected only once. Around 3% of the sample comes from the top ten.

General findings and caveats noted by the study authors: Observed TCR beta diversity correlated strongly with the percentage of naive T cells measured by flow cytometry. Observed TCR beta diversity per million T cells fell roughly linearly with age, and a significant reduction was already apparent by age around 40. Estimates of total diversity based on one million sequenced T cells were regarded as lower bounds and as underestimates. Donor CMV infection status was unknown, potentially confounding age-related changes in expanded clonotypes. Compared with the aged group, the long-lived group had more naive CD4+ T cells, fewer expanded clones and increased TCR diversity, suggesting age selection. Since profiling was done on bulk unsorted PBMCs, naive and antigen-experienced compartments could not be conclusively compared.

The donors were a few dozen Caucasian individuals from Russia, aged roughly 6 to 90 years, who were systemically healthy. Each donor gave 9 to 10 milliliters of peripheral blood, collected into EDTA-treated Vacutainer tubes. Ficoll-Paque density-gradient centrifugation was used to isolate PBMCs, with at least 7 million per sample. Trizol reagent was used to extract total RNA from PBMCs, with at least 5.5 micrograms per sample. The percentages of naive CD45RAhigh/CD27high T cells were determined by flow cytometry on a PBMC aliquot from every donor. Including cysteine and phenylalanine, the CDR3 has 12 amino acids. Kept here is only the CDR3 DNA, which spans 36 bases and is read in frame from base 1. The V and J ends are trimmed by 6 bases and 6 bases, leaving 11 bases between them. These records were also assigned to another study, of T cells of mothers and their children. As described in the second report: Nine systemically healthy Caucasian individuals served as donors, namely three mothers together with their six children. cDNA synthesis consumed the entire amount of extracted RNA, loaded at about 1.5 ug RNA in each 15 ul reaction. In the second PCR, the M1S primer added sample barcodes and 2-4 random nucleotides. Over 9 million TCR beta CDR3 reads were obtained for each mother, and around 3 million reads were obtained for each child. Thymic selection similarly shapes TCR recombination output in related and unrelated pairs, with minor effect from inherited differences. Normalized repertoire overlap was always found to be slightly, but never significantly, higher in related mother-child pairs than in unrelated mother-child pairs. No persistent microchimeric T cell clones were detected, at a sensitivity of around 97 clones per million clonotypes. To look for features that set related mother-child pairs apart from unrelated individuals, the researchers ran deep NGS to compare the TCR beta repertoires of mothers and children. Mothers averaged around 40 +/- 4 years of age and children averaged approximately 11 +/- 4 years. After adapters were ligated using NEBNext reagents, the libraries underwent 100+100 nt paired-end sequencing on an Illumina HiSeq 2000. To prevent cross-contamination, the mother and child libraries were prepared a month apart and were sequenced in separate runs. Between about 500,000 and 2,300,000 distinct TCR beta clonotypes were identified per donor. Naive TCR beta clonotypes were estimated from low-frequency clonotypes matched to each donor's FACS-determined naive share, without sorting.

This sequence was found in a boy under 18 in good health. This receptor chain uses TRBV12-3 or TRBV12-4 and TRBJ1-1; the D gene is unclear. Sequencing used blood. Here the CDR3 is given as CASSRGRPEAFF. Read as DNA, the sequence is TGTGCCAGCAGCCGAGGTCGTCCTGAAGCTTTCTTT.